The 11 T cell receptor beta chains in this list originate from one sample, sequenced in a study of blood T cell repertoires in COVID-19. Assay: immunoSEQ multiplex PCR; the TCRdb copy retains only in-frame clones and omits some. The repertoire holds about 150,000 clones, over 70% seen once, with under 10% in the top ten. Sequencing used peripheral blood. The receptors were sampled from a man over 45 with active or convalescent COVID-19.

The chain recombines TRBV27 with TRBJ2-7, with 7 nucleotides matching TRBD1. Trimming at V came to 6 bases and at J to 6 bases, leaving 11 bases not matched to a gene. This CDR3 region has 14 residues. Germline V gene data show CDR1 as MNHEY and CDR2 as SMNVEV (reference sequence). The CDR3 is CASRRTGPRSEQYF. CDR3 DNA sequence: TGTGCCAGCAGGCGGACAGGTCCCAGGAGCGAGCAGTACTTC.

The chain couples TRBV2 to TRBJ2-7; 8 bases align to TRBD2. The CDR3 totals 12 residues. After removal of 4 bases from V and 9 bases from J, the junction contained 5 bases not matched to a gene. The V gene's germline CDR1 is SNHLY and CDR2 FYNNEI. Here the CDR3 DNA reads TGTGCCAGCAGTGTTAGCGGGGTAGGGCAGTACTTC. Protein: CASSVSGVGQYF.

The rearrangement links TRBV27 to TRBJ2-7; D might be TRBD1 (6 bases). V lost 6 bases, J lost 2 bases, and 14 bases lay in between. The CDR3 consists of 14 residues. Germline-derived CDR1 and CDR2 are MNHEY and SMNVEV (reference sequence). CDR3 in amino acids: CASSLGRGTYEQYF. The CDR3 nucleotides read TGTGCCAGCAGCTTAGGCAGGGGAACCTACGAGCAGTACTTC.

The gene calls are TRBV5-6 and TRBJ2-5; D possibly corresponds to TRBD1 (5 bases). The CDR3 is 14 amino acids. V dropped 4 bases and J dropped 5 bases, with 15 bases sitting between them. The germline V gene encodes CDR1 SGHDT and CDR2 YYEEEE. Here the CDR3 DNA reads TGTGCCAGCAGCCCCACTGCAGGGTTTGAGACCCAGTACTTC. Its protein product is CASSPTAGFETQYF. Based on the CDR3 plus reference TRBV5-6 and TRBJ2-5, the full variable domain is DAGVTQSPTHLIKTRGQQVTLRCSPKSGHDTVSWYQQALGQGPQFIFQYYEEEERQRGNFPDRFSGHQFPNYSSELNVNALLLGDSALYLCASSPTAGFETQYFGPGTRLLVL.

The chain joins TRBV7-9 to TRBJ1-2; D perhaps matches TRBD1 (5 bases). From germline, CDR1 is SEHNR and CDR2 FQNEAQ (reference sequence). The CDR3 loop spans 14 amino acids. With 7 bases removed from V and 1 base from J, the gap between germline ends came to 13 bases. The CDR3 region has the DNA TGTGCCAGCACCCCTAGGGGCAGTAACTATGGCTACACCTTC. It translates to CASTPRGSNYGYTF. Combining the CDR3 with reference TRBV7-9 and TRBJ1-2 gives the whole variable domain DTGVSQNPRHKITKRGQNVTFRCDPISEHNRLYWYRQTLGQGPEFLTYFQNEAQLEKSRLLSDRFSAERPKGSFSTLEIQRTEQGDSAMYLCASTPRGSNYGYTFGSGTRLTVV.

The genes are TRBV4-1 and TRBJ1-2; no firm D call. Trimming cost V 1 base and J 1 base, with 4 bases left between them. This CDR3 contains 13 residues. Germline loops: CDR1 MGHRA, CDR2 YSYEKL. CDR3 bases: TGCGCCAGCAGCCAAGTTATTAACTATGGCTACACCTTC. Translation gives CASSQVINYGYTF.

The chain couples TRBV29-1 to TRBJ2-5, with TRBD2 matching over 8 bases. Germline CDR1 is SQVTM and CDR2 is ANQGSEA. Losses at the gene ends were 4 bases for V and 1 base for J; bases not matched to a gene: 8. This CDR3 is 15 amino acids long. CDR3 bases: TGCAGCGTTGGAAGGGGGGCGGGGGGCCAAGAGACCCAGTACTTC. Amino acid sequence: CSVGRGAGGQETQYF.

The chain has TRBV3-1 (or the pseudogene TRBV3-2) and TRBJ2-2; a possible D gene is TRBD1 (6 bases). This CDR3 is 16 amino acids long. Per germline, CDR1 LGHDT and CDR2 YNNKEL (reference sequence). V shed 8 bases and J shed 7 bases, with 23 bases lying between them. CDR3 in DNA: TGTGCCAGCCAAGATGGGGACACAGGTTTTGGCGGGGAGCTGTTTTTT. It is translated as CASQDGDTGFGGELFF.

This sequence joins TRBV5-1 and TRBJ1-1, with 7 bases lining up with TRBD1. The germline V gene encodes CDR1 SGHRS and CDR2 YFSETQ. V gave up 0 bases and J gave up 8 bases; unmatched junction bases: 7. The CDR3 runs 14 residues. The CDR3 loop reads CASSLEGGGSEAFF. In DNA form, the CDR3 reads TGCGCCAGCAGCTTGGAAGGGGGCGGCTCCGAAGCTTTCTTT.

DNA for the CDR3: TGTGCCAGTAGTATACAGGGGTCGTACGAGCAGTACTTC. Amino acids: CASSIQGSYEQYF. The chain combines TRBV19 with TRBJ2-7; D is perhaps TRBD1 (6 bases). Trimming pared 2 bases from V and 4 bases from J, leaving 9 bases between. The CDR3 loop spans 13 amino acids. Germline values: CDR1 LNHDA, CDR2 SQIVND (reference sequence).

The chain combines TRBV25-1 with TRBJ2-5; 9 bases line up with TRBD1. This CDR3 comprises 15 residues. Looked up from germline, CDR1 is MGHDK and CDR2 is SYGVNS. Trimming took 5 bases from V and 0 from J; bases not matched to a gene: 4. CDR3 loop: CASSRTGVDQETQYF. CDR3 DNA sequence: TGTGCCAGCAGTCGGACAGGGGTGGACCAAGAGACCCAGTACTTC.